Presented here are 18 T cell receptor beta chains from one specimen sequenced in a study of beta chain features in type 1 diabetes. Reverse transcription of all isolated RNA meant that expressed TCRB transcripts were sequenced. Repertoires were generated with immunoSEQ multiplex PCR, while TCRdb's copy carries only in-frame clones and drops some. The top ten clones hold 0.65% to 0.9% of a sample with tens of thousands of clones, 45% to 50% of them seen once. No antigen is known for these receptors. Overall study findings and caveats: TCRB CDR3s from Type 1 diabetes patients were moderately but significantly shorter in all four CD4+ subsets.

The specimen sequenced was central memory CD4+ T cells from blood. The origin of the receptors is a man younger than 45 with type 1 diabetes.

Remarks on this clone: Within the sample, other DNA sequences also encode this same CDR3. The rearrangement links TRBV6-1 to TRBJ1-5, with D tentatively TRBD1 (5 bases). The CDR3 spans 14 residues. V was cut by 0 bases and J by 2 bases, with 5 bases left in between. Germline lookup yields CDR1 MNHNS and CDR2 SASEGT. CDR3 coding DNA: TGTGCCAGCAGTGAAGCGGGGCGCAATCAGCCCCAGCATTTT. As protein: CASSEAGRNQPQHF.

The rearrangement links TRBV19 to TRBJ2-1; 13 bases line up with TRBD2. The CDR3 consists of 14 residues. Per the germline V gene, CDR1 is LNHDA and CDR2 is SQIVND (reference sequence). After removal of 9 bases from V and 6 bases from J, the junction contained 5 bases not matched to a gene. CDR3 residues: CASRGLAGSNEQFF. For the CDR3, the DNA is TGTGCCAGCCGGGGACTAGCGGGGTCCAATGAGCAGTTCTTC.

There are a few counts of this clone. The chain combines TRBV5-6 with TRBJ1-4; 7 positions match TRBD1. Per the germline V gene, CDR1 is SGHDT and CDR2 is YYEEEE. V trimming: 4 bases; J trimming: 7 bases; junction bases outside the gene matches: 7. The length of the CDR3 is 14 residues. CDR3 loop: CASSRQGLGEKLFF. The CDR3 coding sequence is TGTGCCAGCAGCAGACAGGGTCTGGGTGAAAAACTGTTTTTT.

V gene TRBV29-1 combines with J gene TRBJ2-3; D not resolved. CDR3 length: 12 amino acids. From germline, CDR1 is SQVTM and CDR2 ANQGSEA. Trimming took 6 bases from V and 4 from J, leaving 11 bases between them. CDR3: CSVRNGPDTQYF. The CDR3 DNA sequence: TGCAGCGTGAGGAATGGTCCAGATACGCAGTATTTT.

The V gene is TRBV4-1, the J gene TRBJ1-1; D is uncertain. Per germline, CDR1 MGHRA and CDR2 YSYEKL. Trimming cost V 4 bases and J 4 bases, with 25 bases left between them. The CDR3 consists of 18 residues. The CDR3 DNA follows: TGCGCCAGCAGCCGAAACCCCCGGGAGATTCGGCAGGCCACTGAAGCTTTCTTT. As protein: CASSRNPREIRQATEAFF.

The chain has TRBV5-1 and TRBJ1-1; D gene ambiguous. V was clipped by 0 bases and J by 0 bases, with 15 bases between them. Germline loops: CDR1 SGHRS, CDR2 YFSETQ. The CDR3 runs to 17 residues. CDR3 residues: CASSLAGTAFMNTEAFF. The CDR3 nucleotides are TGCGCCAGCAGCTTGGCCGGCACAGCTTTTATGAACACTGAAGCTTTCTTT. Supplemented by reference TRBV5-1 and TRBJ1-1, the full variable domain reads KAGVTQTPRYLIKTRGQQVTLSCSPISGHRSVSWYQQTPGQGLQFLFEYFSETQRNKGNFPGRFSGRQFSNSRSEMNVSTLELGDSALYLCASSLAGTAFMNTEAFFGQGTRLTVV.

The V gene is TRBV11-3, the J gene TRBJ2-5; 11 nucleotides align to TRBD2. This CDR3 contains 18 residues. Germline V gene lookup returns CDR1 SGHNT and CDR2 YENEEA. V shed 1 base and J 2 bases; nucleotides not matched to a gene: 9. CDR3 protein: CASSLGKTSGARQETQYF. The DNA for the CDR3 is TGTGCCAGCAGCTTAGGGAAGACTAGCGGGGCGCGGCAAGAGACCCAGTACTTC.

This clone was seen a few times. The rearrangement uses TRBV12-5 and TRBJ2-2, with D perhaps matching TRBD2 (5 bases). Germline V CDR1 and CDR2: LGHNT, FRNRAP. The CDR3 contains 12 residues. V shed 7 bases and J shed 6 bases, with 9 bases lying between them. The CDR3 is CASAPGSGELFF. The CDR3 DNA is TGTGCTAGTGCCCCGGGGTCCGGGGAGCTGTTTTTT.

The J gene is TRBJ1-5, the V gene TRBV25-1; a weak D match, TRBD1 (6 bases). Germline V lookup: CDR1 MGHDK, CDR2 SYGVNS. The CDR3 length is 15 residues. Trimming pared 2 bases from V and 2 bases from J, leaving 10 bases between. As DNA, the CDR3 is TGTGCCAGCAGTGAACCAGGGGCCGGCAATCAGCCCCAGCATTTT. It yields the protein CASSEPGAGNQPQHF.

Only one count was recorded for this clone. The chain has TRBV30 and TRBJ2-1, with TRBD2 matching 7 bases. Per the germline V gene, CDR1 is GTSNPN and CDR2 is SVGIG (reference sequence). This CDR3 region has 14 residues. With 3 bases clipped from V and 4 bases from J, the junction kept 6 bases outside the gene matches. The CDR3 spells CAWRTGRGYNEQFF. The CDR3 region has the DNA TGTGCCTGGAGAACGGGGCGGGGGTACAATGAGCAGTTCTTC.

V usage is TRBV19 and J usage is TRBJ1-2; 7 positions agree with TRBD1. In germline, CDR1 is LNHDA, CDR2 SQIVND (reference sequence). V lost 4 bases and J lost 3; bases outside the gene matches: 2. The CDR3 length is 13 residues. The CDR3 region has the DNA TGTGCCAGTAGTAGAACAGGGGACTATGGCTACACCTTC. Protein: CASSRTGDYGYTF.

The CDR3 DNA sequence: TGTGCCAGCAGTGAACCGGACAGGGCTCCTTTCTTT. Encoded protein: CASSEPDRAPFF. J is TRBJ1-1 and V is TRBV6-1, with TRBD1 identical over 8 bases. The CDR3 contains 12 residues. CDR1 and CDR2 from the germline V gene are MNHNS and SASEGT. Trimming took 2 bases from V and 12 from J; bases not matched to a gene: 5.

The V gene is TRBV25-1, the J gene TRBJ2-1, with 10 nucleotides matching TRBD1. The CDR3 has 16 residues. Losses at the gene ends were 3 bases for V and 5 bases for J; bases not matched to a gene: 7. The germline V gene encodes CDR1 MGHDK and CDR2 SYGVNS. CDR3 loop: CASSDFRQGAHNEQFF. In DNA form, the CDR3 reads TGTGCCAGCAGTGACTTCCGACAGGGGGCCCACAATGAGCAGTTCTTC.

The chain recombines TRBV29-1 with TRBJ1-1; 8 positions agree with TRBD1. This CDR3 contains 13 residues. Germline V gene data show CDR1 as SQVTM and CDR2 as ANQGSEA. The V segment lost 3 bases and the J segment 11 bases; nucleotides outside the gene matches: 11. The CDR3, as DNA: TGCAGCGTTGATCCTCGGGAGACAGGGGAGGCTTTCTTT. Its translation: CSVDPRETGEAFF.

The DNA of the CDR3 is TGCGCCAGCAGCTCCTCTCCGGGACAGGGTGGAGATACGCAGTATTTT. Its protein is CASSSSPGQGGDTQYF. The rearrangement joins TRBV5-1 to TRBJ2-3; 9 bases line up with TRBD1. The length of the CDR3 is 16 residues. V shed 3 bases, J shed 5 bases, and the junction held 10 bases outside the gene matches. The germline CDR1 and CDR2 sequences are SGHRS and YFSETQ.

J is TRBJ2-2 and V is TRBV6-6; tentatively, D is TRBD1 (6 bases). The CDR3 length is 16 residues. Germline CDR1 is MNHNY and CDR2 is SVGAGI (reference sequence). V was shortened by 10 bases and J by 0 bases, with 18 bases between the two germline ends. The CDR3 reads CATDEQGNANTGELFF. The DNA of the CDR3 is TGTGCCACCGATGAACAGGGAAACGCGAACACCGGGGAGCTGTTTTTT.

This clone is classed as medium-sized. The V call is TRBV5-1, the J call TRBJ2-7; D might be TRBD1 (6 bases). CDR3 size: 14 residues. The V end was cut by 4 bases, the J end by 5 bases, with 16 bases between. Germline values: CDR1 SGHRS, CDR2 YFSETQ. CDR3 in DNA: TGCGCCAGCAGCCTCCAGGGGCTTAGCGACGAGCAGTACTTC. It translates to CASSLQGLSDEQYF. Together with reference TRBV5-1 and TRBJ2-7, the CDR3 gives the full variable domain: KAGVTQTPRYLIKTRGQQVTLSCSPISGHRSVSWYQQTPGQGLQFLFEYFSETQRNKGNFPGRFSGRQFSNSRSEMNVSTLELGDSALYLCASSLQGLSDEQYFGPGTRLTVT.

In this sample, this clone turned up a few times. The chain has TRBV25-1 and TRBJ2-3; TRBD2 is a possible D gene (5 bases). Germline CDR1 reads MGHDK; CDR2 reads SYGVNS. V lost 3 bases and J 4 bases, leaving 11 bases between the germline ends. This CDR3 has 14 residues. DNA for the CDR3: TGTGCCAGCAGTGATCGGACTCGATCAGATACGCAGTATTTT. It encodes CASSDRTRSDTQYF.